The 8 T cell receptor beta chains below all came from one sample that was sequenced in a study of a mutant IDH1 vaccine in newly diagnosed glioma. Documented time point: baseline, week 1 (first vaccination visit). Noted treatment: pre-vaccination baseline after standard-of-care therapy. The repertoire was sequenced with immunoSEQ multiplex PCR; TCRdb's copy has only in-frame clones and lacks some. The sample lists around 99,000 clones, around 80% occurring once. The sample in question was PBMCs, obtained from a glioma patient treated with radiotherapy, temozolomide or both. The source is a man aged 35 to 55 with glioma.

The rearrangement uses TRBV25-1 and TRBJ2-2; 7 bases agree with TRBD2. Per germline, CDR1 MGHDK and CDR2 SYGVNS. V shed 3 bases and J 7 bases; nucleotides not matched to a gene: 11. The CDR3 loop spans 16 amino acids. CDR3 amino acids: CASSDPAGGGGGELFF. CDR3 DNA sequence: TGTGCCAGCAGTGACCCCGCTGGGGGGGGAGGCGGGGAGCTGTTTTTT.

The CDR3 loop reads CASSYIGGRTTEAFF. CDR3 nucleotides: TGTGCCAGCAGCTATATAGGGGGACGAACAACTGAAGCTTTCTTT. This chain joins TRBV11-2 and TRBJ1-1; tentatively, D is TRBD1 (6 bases). CDR3 length equals 15 residues. Germline CDR1 reads SGHAT; CDR2 reads FQNNGV. V lost 4 bases to trimming and J lost 5 bases, with 17 bases between them. Full variable domain (missing parts from reference TRBV11-2 and TRBJ1-1): EAGVAQSPRYKIIEKRQSVAFWCNPISGHATLYWYQQILGQGPKLLIQFQNNGVVDDSQLPKDRFSAERLKGVDSTLKIQPAKLEDSAVYLCASSYIGGRTTEAFFGQGTRLTVV.

V gene TRBV5-4 combines with J gene TRBJ2-5, with TRBD1 matching 9 bases. This CDR3 comprises 14 residues. V shed 4 bases and J 3 bases; nucleotides not matched to a gene: 4. CDR1 is SGHNT and CDR2 is YYREEE in the germline V gene (reference sequence). As DNA, the CDR3 is TGTGCCAGCAGCGCGACAGGGGGTGAAGAGACCCAGTACTTC. This gives the protein CASSATGGEETQYF. The whole variable domain, remainder taken from reference TRBV5-4 and TRBJ2-5, is ETGVTQSPTHLIKTRGQQVTLRCSSQSGHNTVSWYQQALGQGPQFIFQYYREEENGRGNFPPRFSGLQFPNYSSELNVNALELDDSALYLCASSATGGEETQYFGPGTRLLVL.

The chain combines TRBV7-2 with TRBJ2-4; D may match TRBD1 or TRBD2 (5 bases each). The V end lost 5 bases, the J end lost 0 bases, and 14 bases lay between the germline ends. Germline V gene lookup returns CDR1 SGHTA and CDR2 FQGNSA. This CDR3 has 16 residues. The CDR3 nucleotides are TGTGCCAGCAGCCTAGGGACCAGAGGAGCCAAAAACATTCAGTACTTC. Amino acids: CASSLGTRGAKNIQYF.

The chain carries TRBV6-1 and TRBJ2-7; a possible D gene is TRBD2 (6 bases). CDR3 size: 15 residues. Germline V lookup: CDR1 MNHNS, CDR2 SASEGT. The ends were cut back, 8 bases at V and 7 bases at J, with 24 bases in the middle. CDR3 bases: TGTGCCAGCGGCCTTAGGGCGAGCGGGCTTGGGGAGCAGTACTTC. It specifies CASGLRASGLGEQYF.

The CDR3 DNA reads as TGTGCCAGCAGTCTCGCGGGGGCCAACTACAATGAGCAGTTCTTC. Translated: CASSLAGANYNEQFF. The chain employs TRBV5-4 and TRBJ2-1, with a possible D match to TRBD2 (7 bases). Trimming pared 5 bases from V and 3 bases from J, leaving 15 bases between. CDR1 SGHNT and CDR2 YYREEE come from the germline V gene (reference sequence). This CDR3 is built from 15 residues.

The V and J genes are TRBV10-3 and TRBJ2-7, with 7 bases identical to TRBD2. From germline, CDR1 is ENHRY and CDR2 SYGVKD. The CDR3 is 14 residues long. The V gene end was trimmed by 0 bases and the J gene end by 4 bases; junction bases not matched to a gene: 3. The CDR3 loop is CAISESGRGYEQYF. For the CDR3, the DNA is TGTGCCATCAGTGAGTCTGGGCGGGGGTACGAGCAGTACTTC.

In its sample, this clone was seen a few times. J is TRBJ2-7 and V is TRBV19; 8 bases map to TRBD2. Germline V gene data show CDR1 as LNHDA and CDR2 as SQIVND (reference sequence). Trimming at V came to 3 bases and at J to 2 bases, leaving 9 bases not matched to a gene. The CDR3 runs to 16 residues. CDR3: CASSISHGGVPYEQYF. The CDR3 coding sequence is TGTGCCAGTAGTATCTCCCACGGGGGGGTACCCTACGAGCAGTACTTC. The full variable domain, with the rest looked up from reference TRBV19 and TRBJ2-7, is DGGITQSPKYLFRKEGQNVTLSCEQNLNHDAMYWYRQDPGQGLRLIYYSQIVNDFQKGDIAEGYSVSREKKESFPLTVTSAQKNPTAFYLCASSISHGGVPYEQYFGPGTRLTVT.